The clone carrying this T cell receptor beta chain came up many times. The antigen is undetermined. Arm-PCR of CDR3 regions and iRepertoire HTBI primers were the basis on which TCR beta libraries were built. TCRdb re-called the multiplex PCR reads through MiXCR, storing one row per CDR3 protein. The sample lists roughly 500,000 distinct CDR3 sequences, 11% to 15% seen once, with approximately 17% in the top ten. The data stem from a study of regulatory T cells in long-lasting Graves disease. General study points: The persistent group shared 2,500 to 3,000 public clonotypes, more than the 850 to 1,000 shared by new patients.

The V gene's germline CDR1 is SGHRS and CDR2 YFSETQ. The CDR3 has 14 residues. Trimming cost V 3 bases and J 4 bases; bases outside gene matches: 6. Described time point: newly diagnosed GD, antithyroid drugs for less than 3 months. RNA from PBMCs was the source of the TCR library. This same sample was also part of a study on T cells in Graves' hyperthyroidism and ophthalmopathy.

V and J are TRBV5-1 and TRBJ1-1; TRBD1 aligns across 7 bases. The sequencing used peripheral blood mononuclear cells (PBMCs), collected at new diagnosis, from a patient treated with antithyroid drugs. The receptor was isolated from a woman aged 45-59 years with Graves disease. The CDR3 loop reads CASSSWTGSTEAFF. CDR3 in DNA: TGCGCCAGCAGCTCCTGGACAGGTTCCACTGAAGCTTTCTTT.